A single TCR beta chain is shown here with its context. Some clones are missing from TCRdb's copy, which holds only in-frame ones; the method was immunoSEQ multiplex PCR. Counted here are under 65,000 clones, more than 90% occurring once; the ten biggest clones make up around 3.3%. The CDR3 loop spans 16 amino acids. With V trimmed by 5 bases and J by 3 bases, 9 bases remained unmatched. In germline, CDR1 is SGHVS, CDR2 FNYEAQ. This sample stems from a study of T cell changes during pregnancy in multiple sclerosis. Source: peripheral blood, taken in the first trimester of pregnancy. The sequence derives from a female donor in good health, enrolled as a control in a pregnancy study. The rearrangement uses TRBV7-6 and TRBJ2-3, with 9 bases identical to TRBD1. The CDR3 DNA reads as TGTGCCAGCAGCCCCATTGGACAGGGGAGGACAGATACGCAGTATTTT. Translation gives CASSPIGQGRTDTQYF.